This is a list of T cell receptor beta chains from one sample in a study of CD8 T cells in ankylosing spondylitis. TCRdb reprocessed the 5' RACE reads via MiXCR and lists one record per CDR3 protein. The sample has 300,000 to 400,000 distinct CDR3 sequences, 9.5% to 13% seen once. Sample: blood, either unsorted or a sorted T cell fraction (not recorded which). Every receptor here comes from a female donor with ankylosing spondylitis or in good health (not recorded which). The CDR3 runs from the conserved cysteine through the conserved F or W. A D gene is named only where the DNA matches it firmly. Clone size is stated in some rows and not others, as once, few, many or a class when expanded.

TRBJ2-1	TRBD2	TRBV6-4	many	CASTLTSGSGDEQFF	TGTGCCAGCACCCTGACTAGCGGGAGCGGGGATGAGCAGTTCTTC
TRBJ2-4	TRBD1	TRBV4-2	few	CASSLRGGEAMDIQYF	TGTGCCAGCAGCCTCCGAGGGGGCGAGGCGATGGACATTCAGTACTTC
TRBJ1-2	.	TRBV10-3	many	CAISEGLGGYTF	TGTGCCATCAGTGAAGGGTTAGGTGGCTACACCTTC
TRBJ2-3	TRBD1	TRBV6-1	.	CASSPGQGAPDTQYF	TGTGCCAGCAGCCCTGGACAGGGGGCCCCAGATACGCAGTATTTT
TRBJ2-7	TRBD1	TRBV5-8	many	CASSHKTGSYEQYF	TGTGCCAGCAGCCACAAGACAGGGTCCTACGAGCAGTACTTC
TRBJ2-1	.	TRBV7-9	.	CASSLGPSPLNEQFF	TGTGCCAGCAGCTTAGGGCCATCCCCCCTAAATGAGCAGTTCTTC
TRBJ2-1	.	TRBV29-1	many	CSVDSASAYNEQFF	TGCAGCGTCGACTCGGCCAGCGCCTACAATGAGCAGTTCTTC
TRBJ2-2	TRBD2	TRBV2	many	CASRLARNTGELFF	TGTGCCAGCCGACTAGCGAGGAACACCGGGGAGCTGTTTTTT
TRBJ2-7	TRBD1	TRBV24-1	few	CATSGVGSDRAHEQYF	TGTGCCACCAGTGGTGTCGGCTCGGACAGGGCCCACGAGCAGTACTTC
TRBJ2-3	.	TRBV20-1	.	CSARDGWGSRTQDTQYF	TGCAGTGCTAGAGATGGATGGGGTAGCCGAACTCAAGATACGCAGTATTTT
TRBJ1-6	.	TRBV20-1	few	CSARDPDTLATPLHF	TGCAGTGCTAGAGATCCTGACACACTCGCGACACCCCTCCACTTT
TRBJ1-1	.	TRBV19	many	CATTRQVNTEAFF	TGTGCCACCACCCGGCAGGTGAACACTGAAGCTTTCTTT
TRBJ1-4	.	TRBV15	many	CATSRDIGGNEKLFF	TGTGCCACCAGCAGAGATATCGGGGGTAATGAAAAACTGTTTTTT